These 6 T cell receptor beta chains were sequenced from one sample in a study of cytomegalovirus exposure and HLA in healthy donors. Amplification used 60 Vbeta primers and 13 Jbeta primers. Only in-frame clones appear in the TCRdb table, and some are missing; sequencing was by immunoSEQ multiplex PCR. The sample yields roughly 240,000 clones, about 80% seen once. Material: PBMCs. These receptors all come from a woman in her forties in good health and CMV-seropositive.

The rearrangement links TRBV7-9 to TRBJ2-5; 7 bases match TRBD2. The tail of the sequence fits TRBJ2-7 better, so the J call may be wrong. CDR3 length: 15 amino acids. Germline CDR1 and CDR2: SEHNR and FQNEAQ (reference sequence). The CDR3: CASSVRAAGNYEQYF. The CDR3 coding sequence is TGTGCCAGCAGCGTCAGAGCAGCGGGGAACTACGAGCAGTACTTC.

V gene TRBV9 combines with J gene TRBJ1-1, with 8 bases that match TRBD1. CDR3 size: 15 residues. The ends lost 2 bases at V and 5 bases at J; junction bases unmatched: 8. Germline V lookup: CDR1 SGDLS, CDR2 YYNGEE. CDR3 protein: CASSVPATGVTEAFF. CDR3 coding DNA: TGTGCCAGCAGCGTCCCAGCGACAGGGGTGACTGAAGCTTTCTTT. Together with reference TRBV9 and TRBJ1-1, the CDR3 gives the full variable domain: DSGVTQTPKHLITATGQRVTLRCSPRSGDLSVYWYQQSLDQGLQFLIQYYNGEERAKGNILERFSAQQFPDLHSELNLSSLELGDSALYFCASSVPATGVTEAFFGQGTRLTVV.

The CDR3 sequence is CASSLGPSGETQYF. The CDR3 nucleotides are TGTGCCAGCAGCTTAGGGCCCAGCGGGGAGACCCAGTACTTC. The rearrangement links TRBV7-8 to TRBJ2-5; TRBD2 is a possible D gene (6 bases). The CDR3 runs to 14 residues. Trimming left V 1 base short and J 5 bases short, with 11 bases between. Germline values: CDR1 SGHVS, CDR2 FQNEAQ.

The V gene is TRBV28, the J gene TRBJ1-1; D not certain. This CDR3 spans 10 amino acids. The V gene lost 4 bases and the J gene lost 7 bases, with 4 bases spanning the gap. Germline CDR1 reads MDHEN; CDR2 reads SYDVKM. The CDR3 DNA follows: TGTGCCAGCAGTTCTAATGAAGCTTTCTTT. It translates to CASSSNEAFF.

Here the CDR3 DNA reads TGTGCCAGCAGTGAGGGGACAGGGTCCCACGAGCAGTACTTC. Amino acids: CASSEGTGSHEQYF. V usage is TRBV2 and J usage is TRBJ2-7; TRBD1 matches at 9 bases. Germline CDR1 and CDR2: SNHLY and FYNNEI. V lost 3 bases and J lost 5; bases outside the gene matches: 5. CDR3 length: 14 residues. The whole variable domain, remainder taken from reference TRBV2 and TRBJ2-7, is EPEVTQTPSHQVTQMGQEVILRCVPISNHLYFYWYRQILGQKVEFLVSFYNNEISEKSEIFDDQFSVERPDGSNFTLKIRSTKLEDSAMYFCASSEGTGSHEQYFGPGTRLTVT.

The chain uses TRBV12-5 and TRBJ1-5; possible D gene TRBD1, 5 bases. With 4 bases removed from V and 4 bases from J, the gap between germline ends came to 17 bases. In germline, CDR1 is LGHNT, CDR2 FRNRAP. The CDR3 is 16 residues long. The chain's CDR3 is CASGSGGERGNQPQHF. The CDR3 DNA is TGTGCTAGTGGTTCTGGGGGGGAAAGGGGAAATCAGCCCCAGCATTTT. The full variable domain, in which reference TRBV12-5 and TRBJ1-5 provide the parts outside the CDR3, is DARVTQTPRHKVTEMGQEVTMRCQPILGHNTVFWYRQTMMQGLELLAYFRNRAPLDDSGMPKDRFSAEMPDATLATLKIQPSEPRDSAVYFCASGSGGERGNQPQHFGDGTRLSIL.